The subject of this entry is one TCR beta chain. As yet, its antigen is unknown. Being one base from a much bigger clone, this may be a read error. V dropped 4 bases and J dropped 5 bases, with 8 bases sitting between them. The CDR3 is 12 residues long. Diagnoses rested on clinical symptoms, serum thyroxine and TRAb, thyroid ultrasound and orbital computed tomography. The record originates from a study of T cells in Graves' hyperthyroidism and ophthalmopathy. Study at large: Blood was drawn when the patient was first diagnosed and still untreated.

Study findings and constraints: Expanded thyroid clonotypes (above 0.001) were mostly also found in blood. For ophthalmopathy, model prediction preceded onset by a median approximately 6 months.

Researchers amplified the TCR beta CDR3 regions from RNA transcripts. First-round RT-PCR targeting the TCR CDR3 was performed with the HTBI primer set. TCRdb re-called the multiplex PCR reads through MiXCR, storing one row per CDR3 protein. The profile shows hundreds of thousands of distinct CDR3 sequences, roughly 32% of them singletons. The sample comprised blood. This sequence joins TRBV12-3 or TRBV12-4 and TRBJ1-2, with no clear D. The receptor comes from a woman between 40 and 50 years old with Graves' hyperthyroidism. CDR3 sequence reads: CASSWRSYGYTF. As DNA, the CDR3 is TGTGCCAGCAGTTGGAGGAGTTATGGCTACACCTTC.